The next 3 T cell receptor beta chains were all read from a single sample in a study of shared clonotypes between healthy human individuals. The table came from immunoSEQ multiplex PCR; TCRdb's copy has only in-frame clones and leaves some out. This table holds around 2,000,000 clones, 85% to 95% found once. The sequenced sample consisted of naive CD4+ T cells sorted from blood. The subset: CD45RA+ positively selected. All receptors come from a man between 18 and 35 years old in good health.

This rearrangement joins TRBV6-5 to TRBJ2-3, with D perhaps TRBD2 (5 bases). V lost 7 bases and J 3 bases, leaving 14 bases between the germline ends. Germline CDR1 is MNHEY and CDR2 is SVGAGI. The CDR3 runs 14 residues. This CDR3 reads CASTSGIGTDTQYF. The DNA of the CDR3 is TGTGCCAGCACCAGCGGTATAGGTACAGATACGCAGTATTTT.

V gene TRBV10-3 combines with J gene TRBJ2-1; 8 bases agree with TRBD2. CDR3 length equals 12 residues. In germline, CDR1 is ENHRY, CDR2 SYGVKD. The junction had 12 bases not matched to a gene; V was cut back by 8 bases and J by 15 bases. Here the CDR3 reads CAIGDLAGRLFF. The CDR3, as DNA: TGTGCCATCGGGGATTTAGCGGGGCGGTTGTTCTTC.

The rearrangement links TRBV28 to TRBJ2-5; 9 nucleotides agree with TRBD1. This CDR3 is 15 amino acids long. V lost 6 bases to trimming and J lost 2 bases; unmatched junction nucleotides: 7. Germline V gene sequence: CDR1 MDHEN, CDR2 SYDVKM. For the CDR3, the DNA is TGTGCCAGCAGCGTGGACAGGGGATGGCAAGAGACCCAGTACTTC. It encodes CASSVDRGWQETQYF.